This T cell receptor beta chain was sequenced in a study of identical twins. Whole-study results and caveats: Sequences that were beta out-of-frame showed weaker excess twin sharing.

The CDR3 consists of 14 residues. J gave up 1 base and V 3 bases, and 0 bases lay outside the gene matches. One entry per CDR3 protein results from TCRdb running MiXCR on the 5' RACE reads. Among nearly 250,000 distinct CDR3 sequences, around 7% were seen once, and the ten largest hold roughly 3.7%. This clonotype has a count of ten or more. Its antigen remains unknown. These same data were also listed under a study on yellow fever vaccine responses in identical twins.

The receptor comes from a young woman in good health. What was sequenced was memory (CD45RO+) T cells sorted from blood. The rearrangement joins TRBV12-3 or TRBV12-4 to TRBJ2-1, with 7 bases aligning to TRBD2. The CDR3 protein is CASSFSGSYNEQFF. The CDR3 DNA sequence: TGTGCCAGCAGTTTTAGCGGGTCCTACAATGAGCAGTTCTTC.